The source of this T cell receptor (beta chain) is a study of identical twins. On this clonotype: What it binds is not known.

The V gene's germline CDR1 is LGHDT and CDR2 YNNKEL (reference sequence). Trimming left V 1 base short and J 8 bases short, with 18 bases between. CDR3 length equals 16 residues. Findings of the study overall: Memory repertoires lacked the insertion deficit that abundant cord blood beta clonotypes showed.

In TCRdb, the 5' RACE reads were re-called with MiXCR into one record per CDR3 protein. The sample lists approximately 300,000 distinct CDR3 sequences, roughly 10% occurring once. Another study also made use of these data, one on yellow fever vaccine responses in identical twins.

The J gene is TRBJ2-1, the V gene TRBV3-1; a possible D gene is TRBD1 (6 bases). The sequencing sample was made of CD8+ T cells sorted from blood. The receptor was derived from a woman under 30 in good health. CDR3 DNA: TGTGCCAGCAGCCAAGTGAGTTGGGGTGAGGGGGATGAGCAGTTCTTC. This gives the protein CASSQVSWGEGDEQFF.